This T cell receptor (beta chain) was captured by sequencing in a study of blood T cell repertoires in COVID-19. Here immunoSEQ multiplex PCR was the method, and the copy in TCRdb shows in-frame clones only, minus some. The sample holds 90,000 or so clones; around 79% are singletons and the top ten take nearly 25%. The clonotype was recovered from a human donor in a cohort sampled during active COVID-19. The sample comprised peripheral blood.

CDR3: CASSLAGGYEQYF. DNA of the CDR3: TGTGCCAGCTCACTAGCGGGGGGCTACGAGCAGTACTTC. This chain connects TRBV18 to TRBJ2-7, with 10 bases fitting TRBD2. The CDR3 contains 13 residues. The ends lost 4 bases at V and 3 bases at J; junction bases unmatched: 0. Germline lookup yields CDR1 KGHSH and CDR2 LQKENI.